This TCR beta chain was identified during a study of blood T cell repertoires in COVID-19. Clones were sequenced by immunoSEQ multiplex PCR, and TCRdb holds only the in-frame ones, with some missing. The table has about 210,000 clones, 84% seen once; the top ten hold 2% to 2.5%. The CDR3 runs 20 residues. V was pared by 4 bases and J by 2 bases, with 17 bases of the junction left unmatched. The germline V gene encodes CDR1 LGHNT and CDR2 FRNRAP. The genes are TRBV12-5 and TRBJ1-5; 10 bases are shared with TRBD1. This clonotype originated in a man aged 35-49 years who had recovered from COVID-19. The specimen sequenced was peripheral blood. The CDR3 nucleotides are TGTGCTAGTGGTTCTAGGACCGCCGGGACAGGGGCCCATGGCAATCAGCCCCAGCATTTT. Translated, it gives CASGSRTAGTGAHGNQPQHF. The full variable domain, completed using reference TRBV12-5 and TRBJ1-5, is DARVTQTPRHKVTEMGQEVTMRCQPILGHNTVFWYRQTMMQGLELLAYFRNRAPLDDSGMPKDRFSAEMPDATLATLKIQPSEPRDSAVYFCASGSRTAGTGAHGNQPQHFGDGTRLSIL.